This T cell receptor (beta chain) came from a study of human T cells and chemical hapten exposure. About the study: The study patch tested 0.01% DPC on the upper back and read results at 6 days. Patients, chiefly female, had alopecia areata, totalis or universalis.

MiXCR, applied by TCRdb to the RACE reads, yields one record per CDR3 protein. The sample has 270,000 or so distinct CDR3 sequences; 7.5% to 9% are singletons. In this sample, this clonotype turned up many times. This CDR3 has 13 amino acids. The germline V gene encodes CDR1 SGHTA and CDR2 FQGNSA. V lost 7 bases to trimming and J lost 7 bases; unmatched junction nucleotides: 6. As to time point: pre-sensitization, week 0. Treatment of the sample: therapeutic diphenylcyclopropenone sensitization with weekly scalp DPC. This receptor was identified in a man aged 18 to 29 with alopecia areata. Some clones in this sample may be carry-over from other donors' samples. The chain links TRBV7-2 to TRBJ1-5; 8 positions agree with TRBD1. The input for sequencing was whole blood, taken in connection with sensitization to the hapten diphenylcyclopropenone (DPC). In DNA form, the CDR3 reads TGTGCCAGCACCCCCGGACAGGGCCAGCCCCAGCATTTT. It encodes CASTPGQGQPQHF.